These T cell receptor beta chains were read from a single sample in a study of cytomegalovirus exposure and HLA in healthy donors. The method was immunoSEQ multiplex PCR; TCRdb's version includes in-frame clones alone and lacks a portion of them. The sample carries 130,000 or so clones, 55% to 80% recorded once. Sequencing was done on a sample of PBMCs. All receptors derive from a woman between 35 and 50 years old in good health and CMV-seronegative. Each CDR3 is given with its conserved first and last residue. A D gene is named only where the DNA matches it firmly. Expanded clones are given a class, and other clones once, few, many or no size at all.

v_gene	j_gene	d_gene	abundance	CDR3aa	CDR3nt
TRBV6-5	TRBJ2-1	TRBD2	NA	CASRSTSGGYNEQFF	TGTGCCAGCAGGTCCACTAGCGGGGGGTACAATGAGCAGTTCTTC
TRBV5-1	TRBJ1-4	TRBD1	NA	CASSIVPGQGTREKLFF	TGCGCCAGCAGCATCGTCCCGGGACAGGGCACCCGTGAAAAACTGTTTTTT
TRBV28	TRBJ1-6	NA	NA	CASRGPDRGASSPLHF	TGTGCCAGCAGGGGCCCTGATCGGGGGGCGTCTTCACCCCTCCACTTT
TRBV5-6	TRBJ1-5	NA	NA	CASSLRGGFGNQPQHF	TGTGCCAGCAGCTTGAGGGGAGGGTTCGGCAATCAGCCCCAGCATTTT
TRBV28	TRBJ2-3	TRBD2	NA	CASSLGLAGGPADTQYF	TGTGCCAGCAGTTTGGGACTAGCGGGGGGGCCCGCAGATACGCAGTATTTT
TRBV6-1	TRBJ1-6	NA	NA	CASSDTYALGSPLHF	TGTGCCAGCAGTGATACCTATGCTCTCGGTTCACCCCTCCACTTT
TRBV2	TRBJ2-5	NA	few	CASTQLQETQYF	TGTGCCAGCACACAGCTCCAAGAGACCCAGTACTTC
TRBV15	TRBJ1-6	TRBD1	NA	CATSPMTGRNNSPLHF	TGTGCCACCAGCCCAATGACAGGGCGGAATAATTCACCCCTCCACTTT
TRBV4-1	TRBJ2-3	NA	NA	CASSQIHYTDTQYF	TGCGCCAGCAGCCAAATTCACTACACAGATACGCAGTATTTT
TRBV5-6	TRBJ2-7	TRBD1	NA	CASSLGTGSALYEQYF	TGTGCCAGCAGCTTGGGGACAGGCTCCGCTCTCTACGAGCAGTACTTC
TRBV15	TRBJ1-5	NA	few	CATSREGVQPQHF	TGTGCCACCAGCAGGGAGGGAGTTCAGCCCCAGCATTTT
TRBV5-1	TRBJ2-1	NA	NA	CASSWLSGSNEQFF	TGCGCCAGCAGCTGGTTATCGGGGAGCAATGAGCAGTTCTTC
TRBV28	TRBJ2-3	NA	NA	CASSPPGDLSTDTQYF	TGTGCCAGCAGTCCCCCGGGGGACCTAAGCACAGATACGCAGTATTTT
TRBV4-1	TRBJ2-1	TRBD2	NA	CASSQVSGGSYNEQFF	TGCGCCAGCAGCCAAGTTAGCGGGGGATCCTACAATGAGCAGTTCTTC
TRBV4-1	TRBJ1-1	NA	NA	CASSQENGGWYTEAFF	TGCGCCAGCAGCCAAGAAAACGGGGGATGGTACACTGAAGCTTTCTTT
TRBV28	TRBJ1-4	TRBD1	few	CASSLGRGREKLFF	TGTGCCAGCAGTTTAGGCAGGGGGCGGGAAAAACTGTTTTTT
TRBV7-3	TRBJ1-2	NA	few	CASSLNSGVYGYTF	TGTGCCAGCAGCTTAAATTCCGGGGTTTATGGCTACACCTTC
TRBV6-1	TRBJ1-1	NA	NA	CASTGQPNTEAFF	TGTGCCAGCACCGGACAGCCGAACACTGAAGCTTTCTTT
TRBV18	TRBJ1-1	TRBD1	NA	CASSPFRDRATEAFF	TGTGCCAGCTCACCATTCCGGGACAGGGCCACTGAAGCTTTCTTT
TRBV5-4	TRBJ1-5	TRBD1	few	CASSLQGTQPQHF	TGTGCCAGCAGCTTACAGGGGACTCAGCCCCAGCATTTT
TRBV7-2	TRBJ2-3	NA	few	CASSLVGRVTDTQYF	TGTGCCAGCAGCTTAGTAGGGCGGGTCACAGATACGCAGTATTTT
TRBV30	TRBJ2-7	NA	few	CAWSVRGPYEQYF	TGTGCCTGGAGTGTCAGGGGACCCTACGAGCAGTACTTC
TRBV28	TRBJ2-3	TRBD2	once	CASSLLAWGGKTSTDTQYF	TGTGCCAGCAGTTTATTGGCCTGGGGGGGGAAAACTAGCACAGATACGCAGTATTTT
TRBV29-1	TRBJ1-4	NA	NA	CSAGRNEKLFF	TGCAGCGCAGGTAGAAATGAAAAACTGTTTTTT
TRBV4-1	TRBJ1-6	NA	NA	CASSQVSNTYNSPLHF	TGCGCCAGCAGCCAAGTTAGCAATACCTATAATTCACCCCTCCACTTT
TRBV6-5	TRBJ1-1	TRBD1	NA	CASRRTGGAEAFF	TGTGCCAGCAGGAGGACAGGGGGCGCAGAAGCTTTCTTT
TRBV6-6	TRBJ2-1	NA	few	CASSVGGNEQFF	TGTGCCAGCAGTGTTGGGGGGAATGAGCAGTTCTTC
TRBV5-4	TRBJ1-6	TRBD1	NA	CASSLDRGQNNSPLHF	TGTGCCAGCAGTCTTGACAGGGGGCAAAATAATTCACCCCTCCACTTT
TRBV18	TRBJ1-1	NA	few	CASSPRVTEAFF	TGTGCCAGCTCACCGAGGGTCACTGAAGCTTTCTTT
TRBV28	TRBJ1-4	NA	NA	CASSSALGRNEKLFF	TGTGCCAGCAGTTCGGCCCTGGGGAGGAATGAAAAACTGTTTTTT
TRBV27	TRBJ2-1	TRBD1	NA	CASSFRGSYNEQFF	TGTGCCAGCAGTTTCAGGGGGTCCTACAATGAGCAGTTCTTC
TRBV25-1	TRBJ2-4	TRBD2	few	CASSPSGGAKNIQYF	TGTGCCAGCAGTCCGAGCGGGGGGGCCAAAAACATTCAGTACTTC
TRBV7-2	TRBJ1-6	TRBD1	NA	CASSFGQGPLHF	TGTGCCAGCAGCTTTGGACAGGGACCCCTCCACTTT